Described below is a single T cell receptor beta chain sequence and its context. This entry comes from a study of CD8 T cells in Susac syndrome. TCR beta sequences were obtained from blood CD8+ and CD4+ T cells. Reverse transcription used roughly 0.5 to 1 ug RNA and random hexamers. TCRdb itself ran the immunoSEQ multiplex PCR reads through MiXCR, one entry per CDR3 protein. The profile shows 210,000 or so distinct CDR3 sequences, 80% to 95% of them singletons. The CDR3 consists of 13 residues. V gave up 6 bases and J gave up 5 bases, with 11 bases separating them. Germline V gene data show CDR1 as SGHNT and CDR2 as YYREEE (reference sequence).

Input material: CD8+ T cells from PBMCs. The sequence came from a human donor with multiple sclerosis. J is TRBJ2-2 and V is TRBV5-4; TRBD1 or TRBD2 may be the D gene (5 bases each). The CDR3 region has the DNA TGTGCCAGCAACCGGGGCGAGACCGGGGAGCTGTTTTTT. Translating it yields CASNRGETGELFF.